This T cell receptor beta chain was retrieved from a study of blood T cell repertoires in COVID-19. As originally analysed: Cell counts per sample came from amplifying reference gene primers. Produced via immunoSEQ multiplex PCR; TCRdb's table is partial and in-frame only. V, J and clone size were drawn from that table, and D and trimming were deduced from the DNA. The table shows approximately 50,000 clones, with roughly 78% occurring only once. Per the germline V gene, CDR1 is MNHEY and CDR2 is SMNVEV (reference sequence). With 10 bases clipped from V and 2 bases from J, the junction kept 8 bases outside the gene matches. The CDR3 consists of 13 residues.

This chain uses TRBV27 with TRBJ2-7; 7 bases map to TRBD1. Sequences were obtained from peripheral blood. This sequence originates from a man in his 70s with acute or convalescent COVID-19. The CDR3: CATAWDRTYEQYF. DNA of the CDR3: TGTGCCACCGCCTGGGACAGAACCTACGAGCAGTACTTC.